The 17 T cell receptor beta chains below all came from one sample that was sequenced in a study of blood T cell repertoires in COVID-19. Sequencing used immunoSEQ multiplex PCR; TCRdb keeps in-frame clones, though not all of them. The sample consists of about 260,000 clones, more than 85% of them appearing once. Specimen: PBMCs or T cells enriched from blood (not recorded which). These receptors all come from a man aged 40-49 years who had been exposed to COVID-19.

The chain uses TRBV30 and TRBJ1-1, with a possible D match to TRBD1 (5 bases). CDR1 and CDR2 from the germline V gene are GTSNPN and SVGIG (reference sequence). The CDR3 consists of 15 residues. Deletions cut 3 bases from V and 0 bases from J, with 14 bases between. In DNA, the CDR3 is TGTGCCTGGAGAGCTACAGGTTACATGAACACTGAAGCTTTCTTT. Residues: CAWRATGYMNTEAFF.

This clone was seen just once. This chain uses TRBV27 with TRBJ2-7; 7 nucleotides match TRBD2. This CDR3 is 14 amino acids long. From germline, CDR1 is MNHEY and CDR2 SMNVEV (reference sequence). The trim removed 4 bases at V and 5 bases at J, leaving 8 bases unmatched. This CDR3 is CASSWGGFNDEQYF. CDR3 coding DNA: TGTGCCAGCAGTTGGGGGGGTTTTAACGACGAGCAGTACTTC.

This rearrangement joins TRBV20-1 to TRBJ2-3, with D possibly matching TRBD2 (6 bases). This CDR3 spans 14 amino acids. CDR1 is DFQATT and CDR2 is SNEGSKA in the germline V gene (reference sequence). V was cut by 3 bases and J by 2 bases, with 12 bases left in between. As DNA, the CDR3 is TGCAGTGCTAGTGGCGGGGACCACACAGATACGCAGTATTTT. This gives the protein CSASGGDHTDTQYF.

The rearrangement joins TRBV29-1 to TRBJ2-2; no definite D call. The germline V and J ends were trimmed by 3 bases and 7 bases, with 12 bases remaining between them. This CDR3 has 13 residues. Germline V gene sequence: CDR1 SQVTM, CDR2 ANQGSEA. The CDR3 DNA reads as TGCAGCGTTGATTTTATCCGGAGCGGGGAGCTGTTTTTT. Amino acid sequence: CSVDFIRSGELFF.

This clone was counted a single time. The chain recombines TRBV30 with TRBJ2-4; weak D call: TRBD2 (5 bases). Trimming pared 3 bases from V and 9 bases from J, leaving 18 bases between. The germline V gene encodes CDR1 GTSNPN and CDR2 SVGIG (reference sequence). The CDR3 spans 14 residues. The CDR3 sequence is CAWSPTPGSPIQYF. As DNA, the CDR3 is TGTGCCTGGAGCCCCACACCGGGGAGTCCCATTCAGTACTTC.

This sequence joins TRBV5-1 and TRBJ2-3; TRBD2 matches 12 bases. CDR3 length equals 17 residues. Germline V CDR1 and CDR2: SGHRS, YFSETQ. V gave up 4 bases and J gave up 7 bases; unmatched junction bases: 13. In DNA, the CDR3 is TGCGCCAGCAGCCCCCGGACTAGCGGGACCATCGTATATACGCAGTATTTT. This codes for CASSPRTSGTIVYTQYF.

The chain is built from TRBV5-4 and TRBJ2-2; D is ambiguous. Germline V gene data show CDR1 as SGHNT and CDR2 as YYREEE (reference sequence). The CDR3 loop spans 12 amino acids. V lost 5 bases, J lost 4 bases, and 6 bases lay in between. The CDR3 region has the DNA TGTGCCAGCAGACAAAGCACCGGGGAGCTGTTTTTT. As protein: CASRQSTGELFF.

The genes are TRBV9 and TRBJ1-2, with D perhaps TRBD1 (5 bases). In germline, CDR1 is SGDLS, CDR2 YYNGEE. The CDR3 totals 12 residues. V was cut by 3 bases and J by 3 bases, with 6 bases left in between. The CDR3 sequence is CASSARDYGYTF. The CDR3 bases are TGTGCCAGCAGCGCCAGGGACTATGGCTACACCTTC.

The genes are TRBV12-5 and TRBJ2-3, with D unresolved. With 2 bases removed from V and 7 bases from J, the gap between germline ends came to 4 bases. The CDR3 spans 11 residues. The V gene's germline CDR1 is LGHNT and CDR2 FRNRAP. CDR3 loop: CASGLTNTQYF. The CDR3 nucleotides read TGTGCTAGTGGTTTGACTAATACGCAGTATTTT.

The chain has TRBV9 and TRBJ2-1, with 12 bases fitting TRBD2. The J segment lost 0 bases and the V segment lost 1 base, leaving 8 bases of the junction unmatched. The CDR3 covers 19 residues. Germline lookup yields CDR1 SGDLS and CDR2 YYNGEE. The CDR3 sequence is CASSVRSTSGGSSYNEQFF. The CDR3 DNA is TGTGCCAGCAGCGTACGATCGACTAGCGGGGGAAGCTCCTACAATGAGCAGTTCTTC. Based on the CDR3 plus reference TRBV9 and TRBJ2-1, the full variable domain is DSGVTQTPKHLITATGQRVTLRCSPRSGDLSVYWYQQSLDQGLQFLIQYYNGEERAKGNILERFSAQQFPDLHSELNLSSLELGDSALYFCASSVRSTSGGSSYNEQFFGPGTRLTVL.

The V gene is TRBV7-8, the J gene TRBJ2-5; TRBD1 matches at 9 bases. The CDR3 runs 15 residues. V was pared by 5 bases and J by 5 bases, with 9 bases of the junction left unmatched. CDR1 SGHVS and CDR2 FQNEAQ come from the germline V gene. The DNA of the CDR3 is TGTGCCAGCAGCCCTACCCTGGGACAGGGTGAGACCCAGTACTTC. Translation: CASSPTLGQGETQYF.

This clone occurred once. The chain recombines TRBV29-1 with TRBJ2-1, with TRBD2 matching over 11 bases. The V gene end was trimmed by 0 bases and the J gene end by 3 bases; junction bases not matched to a gene: 4. The CDR3 contains 16 residues. Germline lookup yields CDR1 SQVTM and CDR2 ANQGSEA. CDR3 nucleotides: TGCAGCGTTGAAGATCTTGGGACTAGCGGCTACAATGAGCAGTTCTTC. Encoded protein: CSVEDLGTSGYNEQFF.

The chain has TRBV7-2 and TRBJ2-1; the match to TRBD2 covers 7 bases. V shed 4 bases, J shed 5 bases, and the junction held 8 bases outside the gene matches. Germline lookup yields CDR1 SGHTA and CDR2 FQGNSA. This CDR3 region has 15 residues. The CDR3 reads CASSSAAGVNNEQFF. CDR3 DNA: TGTGCCAGCAGCTCCGCTGCGGGAGTAAACAATGAGCAGTTCTTC.

The rearrangement links TRBV30 to TRBJ2-7, with D tentatively TRBD1 (7 bases). The V and J ends lost 0 bases and 4 bases respectively, with 16 bases between them. Germline V CDR1 and CDR2: GTSNPN, SVGIG (reference sequence). The CDR3 is made up of 15 amino acids. The CDR3 DNA follows: TGTGCCTGGAGTGTACGAGGCAGGGGGGTGTACGAGCAGTACTTC. This gives the protein CAWSVRGRGVYEQYF.

The chain combines TRBV3-1 (or the pseudogene TRBV3-2) with TRBJ2-5; D call uncertain. The germline CDR1 and CDR2 sequences are LGHDT and YNNKEL (reference sequence). The CDR3 runs to 11 residues. Trimming took 1 base from V and 9 from J, leaving 6 bases between them. CDR3 protein: CASSQGRSQYF. The CDR3 DNA is TGTGCCAGCAGCCAAGGCAGGTCCCAGTACTTC.

V and J are TRBV18 and TRBJ2-3, with 12 bases aligning to TRBD2. The CDR3 is 20 residues long. CDR1 and CDR2 from the germline V gene are KGHSH and LQKENI. V shed 2 bases, J shed 4 bases, and the junction held 16 bases outside the gene matches. This chain's CDR3 is CASSPSGLAGSLYGADTQYF. The DNA of the CDR3 is TGTGCCAGCTCACCAAGTGGACTAGCGGGATCCCTATATGGTGCAGATACGCAGTATTTT.

This clone turned up a few times. The chain combines TRBV4-1 with TRBJ1-6; TRBD1 is a possible D gene (6 bases). CDR3 length equals 15 residues. The V gene lost 2 bases and the J gene lost 5 bases, with 10 bases spanning the gap. Germline V gives CDR1 MGHRA, CDR2 YSYEKL. This chain's CDR3 is CASSQQQGDNSPLHF. Written as DNA, the CDR3 is TGCGCCAGCAGCCAACAACAGGGAGATAATTCACCCCTCCACTTT.